This TCR beta chain derives from a study of blood T cell repertoires in COVID-19. Study at large: Acute and convalescent COVID-19 specimens originated in the United States, Italy and Spain.

Patients from Seattle were sampled longitudinally, starting during active infection. Produced via immunoSEQ multiplex PCR; TCRdb's table is partial and in-frame only. In the table there are some 130,000 clones, 80% to 90% of which are singletons. CDR1 and CDR2 from the germline V gene are SGHDN and FVKESK. This CDR3 has 16 residues. Trimming took 0 bases from V and 2 from J; bases not matched to a gene: 5. Sequencing input: peripheral blood. The sequence was collected from a man in his 60s with COVID-19, enrolled during active disease. The chain uses TRBV14 and TRBJ1-2; 8 nucleotides match TRBD1. The CDR3 is CASSQDIRTGNYGYTF. CDR3 DNA: TGTGCCAGCAGCCAAGACATAAGGACAGGGAACTATGGCTACACCTTC.